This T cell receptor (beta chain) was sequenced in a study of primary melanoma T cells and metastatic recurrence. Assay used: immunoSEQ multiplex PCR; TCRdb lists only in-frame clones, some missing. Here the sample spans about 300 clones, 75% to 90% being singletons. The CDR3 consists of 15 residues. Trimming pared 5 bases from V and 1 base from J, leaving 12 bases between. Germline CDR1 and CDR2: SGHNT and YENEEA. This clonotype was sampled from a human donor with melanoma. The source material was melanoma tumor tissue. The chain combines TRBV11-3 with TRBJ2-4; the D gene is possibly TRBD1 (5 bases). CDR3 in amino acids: CASSQVGVAKNIQYF. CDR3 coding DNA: TGTGCCAGCAGCCAAGTAGGGGTCGCCAAAAACATTCAGTACTTC. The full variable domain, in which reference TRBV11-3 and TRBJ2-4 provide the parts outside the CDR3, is EAGVVQSPRYKIIEKKQPVAFWCNPISGHNTLYWYLQNLGQGPELLIRYENEEAVDDSQLPKDRFSAERLKGVDSTLKIQPAELGDSAVYLCASSQVGVAKNIQYFGAGTRLSVL.